These 2 T cell receptor beta chains share one sample of origin, sequenced in a study of Graves' ophthalmopathy and Graves' hyperthyroidism. Amplification of TCR beta CDR3 regions used RNA transcripts. Amplification began with first-round RT-PCR using HTBI primers, then second-round multiplex PCR was performed. TCRdb re-derived calls from the multiplex PCR reads in MiXCR, one entry per CDR3 protein. Of hundreds of thousands of distinct CDR3 sequences listed, roughly 40% are singletons. Sequencing input: peripheral blood. The receptors come from an adult man with Graves' ophthalmopathy.

This clonotype was counted only a few times. The chain joins TRBV6-1 to TRBJ1-2, with 8 bases matching TRBD1. Trimming at V came to 5 bases and at J to 8 bases, leaving 7 bases not matched to a gene. The V gene's germline CDR1 is MNHNS and CDR2 SASEGT. The CDR3 length is 13 residues. The CDR3 spells CASSYRQGKGYTF. CDR3 DNA sequence: TGTGCCAGCAGTTACAGACAGGGGAAAGGCTACACCTTC.

The gene calls are TRBV10-3 and TRBJ2-2; no clear D. Germline V gives CDR1 ENHRY, CDR2 SYGVKD. The V end was cut by 5 bases, the J end by 1 base, with 11 bases between. There are 15 residues in the CDR3. This CDR3 reads CAISYDGGNTGELFF. For the CDR3, the DNA is TGTGCCATCAGTTACGACGGCGGGAACACCGGGGAGCTGTTTTTT.